A selection of T cell receptor beta chains follows, all from one sample in a study of CD8 T cells in Susac syndrome. TCRdb ran MiXCR on the immunoSEQ multiplex PCR reads and lists one entry per CDR3 protein. There are some 140,000 distinct CDR3 sequences in the sample; 80% occur only once, and roughly 0.5% lies in the top ten. The sample taken for sequencing was CD8+ T cells from PBMCs. Receptors originate from a human donor with multiple sclerosis. CDR3s include the opening cysteine and the closing phenylalanine or tryptophan. A D gene is named only where the DNA matches it firmly. Clone size, where shown, is once, few, many, or a class for clones that have expanded.

D,V,J,size,DNA,CDR3
NA,TRBV20-1,TRBJ2-5,NA,TGCAGTGCCCCGGCACTGGAGACCCAGTACTTC,CSAPALETQYF
TRBD2,TRBV4-1,TRBJ2-3,once,TGCGCCAGCAGCCAAGAAACCCGGACTAGCGTGGAGGCAGATACGCAGTATTTT,CASSQETRTSVEADTQYF
NA,TRBV7-9,TRBJ1-1,NA,TGTGCCAGCAGCTTCGGGGAGAAAATGGACACTGAAGCTTTCTTT,CASSFGEKMDTEAFF
NA,TRBV4-1,TRBJ2-2,NA,TGCGCCAGCAGCCCGATAGGGGGGCGGTCGAACACCGGGGAGCTGTTTTTT,CASSPIGGRSNTGELFF
TRBD1,TRBV29-1,TRBJ2-7,few,TGCAGCGTTGAAGACCGGGACAGGGGGGCCTACGAGCAGTACTTC,CSVEDRDRGAYEQYF
NA,TRBV12-3/TRBV12-4,TRBJ2-1,NA,TGTGCCAGCAGTTTGGCGGGATCCTACAATGAGCAGTTCTTC,CASSLAGSYNEQFF
TRBD2,TRBV27,TRBJ2-7,few,TGTGCCAGCAGTTCCAGGAGTGGGGGGGCCTACGAGCAGTACTTC,CASSSRSGGAYEQYF
NA,TRBV27,TRBJ2-3,NA,TGTGCCAGCAGTTCCGTGGACACAGATACGCAGTATTTT,CASSSVDTDTQYF
TRBD1,TRBV29-1,TRBJ1-2,NA,TGCAGCGTTGGACCCCACGGACAGGGAATTTCGTGGGGCTACACCTTC,CSVGPHGQGISWGYTF
NA,TRBV27,TRBJ1-1,NA,TGTGCCAGCAGCCCCGACCCATTAGGCACTGAAGCTTTCTTT,CASSPDPLGTEAFF
TRBD1,TRBV19,TRBJ1-5,NA,TGTGCCAGTAGTACTTCAGGGGGATTATCGTCCCAGCATTTT,CASSTSGGLSSQHF
NA,TRBV7-3,TRBJ2-1,NA,TGTGCCAGCAGCTTAACGTTAACGGGCTACAATGAGCAGTTCTTC,CASSLTLTGYNEQFF
NA,TRBV3-1,TRBJ1-5,NA,TGCGCAGCCGGGACACCTAATCAGCCCCAGCATTTT,CAAGTPNQPQHF
TRBD2,TRBV24-1,TRBJ2-1,few,TGTGCCACCAGTGATCCTACTAGCGGGCTTTATAATGAGCAGTTCTTC,CATSDPTSGLYNEQFF
NA,TRBV4-1,TRBJ2-1,NA,TGCGCCAGCAGCCGAATCCGGGACGGCTCCTACAATGAGCAGTTCTTC,CASSRIRDGSYNEQFF
TRBD1,TRBV7-9,TRBJ1-2,NA,TGTGCCAGCAGTCGGGGACAGGGATTACCTAACTATGGCTACACCTTC,CASSRGQGLPNYGYTF
TRBD1,TRBV2,TRBJ1-1,NA,TGTGCCAGCTATACAGGGGGTGAAGCTTTCTTT,CASYTGGEAFF
NA,TRBV29-1,TRBJ2-5,NA,TGCAGCGTTGATGGGGGGCTCGATCAAGAGACCCAGTACTTC,CSVDGGLDQETQYF
NA,TRBV2,TRBJ1-1,NA,TGTGCCAGCAGTGAGGGGGAGAGAGGCACTGAAGTTTTCTTT,CASSEGERGTEVFF
NA,TRBV20-1,TRBJ1-1,NA,TGCAGTGCACCGGGTCATATGAACACTGAAGCTTTCTTT,CSAPGHMNTEAFF
NA,TRBV19,TRBJ2-1,NA,TGTGCCAGTAGTATCGTCCCCGGTAGATGGAATGAGCAGTTCTTC,CASSIVPGRWNEQFF
NA,TRBV7-8,TRBJ2-1,NA,TGTGCCAGCAGCTTAGGGCACTATGAGCAGTTCTTC,CASSLGHYEQFF
NA,TRBV7-8,TRBJ2-5,NA,TGTGCCAGCAGCCCTGGGGGGGCGACCCAAGAGACCCAGTACTTC,CASSPGGATQETQYF
NA,TRBV19,TRBJ1-6,NA,TGTGCCAGTGTCCCCGCCGCGGGGGGGAATTCACCCCTCCACTTT,CASVPAAGGNSPLHF
TRBD1,TRBV19,TRBJ2-7,NA,TGTGCCAGTAGTCCGGCGACAGGGCTCGAGCAGTACTTC,CASSPATGLEQYF